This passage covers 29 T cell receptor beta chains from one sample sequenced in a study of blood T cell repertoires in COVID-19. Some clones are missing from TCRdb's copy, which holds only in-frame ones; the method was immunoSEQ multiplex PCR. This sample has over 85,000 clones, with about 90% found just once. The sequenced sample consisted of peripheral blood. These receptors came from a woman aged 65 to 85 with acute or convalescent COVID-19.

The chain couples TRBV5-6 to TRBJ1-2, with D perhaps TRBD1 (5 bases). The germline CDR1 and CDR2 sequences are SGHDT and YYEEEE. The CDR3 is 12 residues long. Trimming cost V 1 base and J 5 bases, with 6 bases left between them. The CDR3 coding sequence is TGTGCCAGCAGCTTGTCAGGGTATGGCTACACCTTC. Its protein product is CASSLSGYGYTF.

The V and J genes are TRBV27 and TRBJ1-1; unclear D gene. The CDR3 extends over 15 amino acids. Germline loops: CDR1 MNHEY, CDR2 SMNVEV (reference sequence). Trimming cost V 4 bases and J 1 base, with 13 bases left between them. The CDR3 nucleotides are TGTGCCAGCAGTTATTTCGCAGGTGGGAACACTGAAGCTTTCTTT. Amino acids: CASSYFAGGNTEAFF.

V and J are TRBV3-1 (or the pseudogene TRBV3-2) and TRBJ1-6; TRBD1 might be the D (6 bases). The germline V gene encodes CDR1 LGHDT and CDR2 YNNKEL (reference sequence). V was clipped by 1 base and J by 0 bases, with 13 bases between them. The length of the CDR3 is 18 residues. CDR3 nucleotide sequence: TGTGCCAGCAGCCAAGTGGGGGGGCACAGCTCCTATAATTCACCCCTCCACTTT. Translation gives CASSQVGGHSSYNSPLHF.

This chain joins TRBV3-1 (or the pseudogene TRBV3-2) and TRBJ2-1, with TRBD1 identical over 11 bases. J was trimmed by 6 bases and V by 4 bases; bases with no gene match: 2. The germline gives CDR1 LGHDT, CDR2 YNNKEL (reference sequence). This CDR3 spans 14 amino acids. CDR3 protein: CASSPDRGLNEQFF. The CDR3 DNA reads TGTGCCAGCAGCCCGGACAGGGGGCTCAATGAGCAGTTCTTC.

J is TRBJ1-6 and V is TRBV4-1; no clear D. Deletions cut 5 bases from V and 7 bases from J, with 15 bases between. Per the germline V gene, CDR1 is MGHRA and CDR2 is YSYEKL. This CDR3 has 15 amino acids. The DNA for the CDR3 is TGCGCCAGCAGCAATTCGTGGGGAGACAATTCACCCCTCCACTTT. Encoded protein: CASSNSWGDNSPLHF.

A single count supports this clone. CDR3 nucleotide sequence: TGTGCCATCTCGGACAGGGATAATTCACCCCTCCACTTT. Protein product: CAISDRDNSPLHF. The chain has TRBV3-1 (or the pseudogene TRBV3-2) and TRBJ1-6; the match to TRBD1 covers 8 bases. Trimming removed 10 bases from V and 5 bases from J; junction bases left unmatched: 4. Germline CDR1 and CDR2: LGHDT and YNNKEL (reference sequence). The CDR3 is made up of 13 amino acids.

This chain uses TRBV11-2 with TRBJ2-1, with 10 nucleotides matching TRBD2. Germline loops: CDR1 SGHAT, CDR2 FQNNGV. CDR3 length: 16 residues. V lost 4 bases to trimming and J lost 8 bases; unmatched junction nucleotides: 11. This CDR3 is CASSSVSGGPRDEQFF. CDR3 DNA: TGTGCCAGCAGCTCCGTTAGCGGGGGGCCAAGGGATGAGCAGTTCTTC.

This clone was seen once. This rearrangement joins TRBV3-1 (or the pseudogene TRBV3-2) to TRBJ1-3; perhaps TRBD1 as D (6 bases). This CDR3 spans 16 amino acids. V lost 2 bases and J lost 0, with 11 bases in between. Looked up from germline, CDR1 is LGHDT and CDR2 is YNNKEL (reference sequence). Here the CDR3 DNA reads TGTGCCAGCAGCCAAAATAACAGGGTCTCTGGAAACACCATATATTTT. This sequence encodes CASSQNNRVSGNTIYF.

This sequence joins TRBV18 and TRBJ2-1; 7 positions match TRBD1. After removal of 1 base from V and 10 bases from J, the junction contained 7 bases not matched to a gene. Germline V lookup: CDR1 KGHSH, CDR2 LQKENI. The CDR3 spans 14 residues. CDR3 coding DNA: TGTGCCAGCTCACCACGTACTGGGACAGTCGAGCAGTTCTTC. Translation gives CASSPRTGTVEQFF.

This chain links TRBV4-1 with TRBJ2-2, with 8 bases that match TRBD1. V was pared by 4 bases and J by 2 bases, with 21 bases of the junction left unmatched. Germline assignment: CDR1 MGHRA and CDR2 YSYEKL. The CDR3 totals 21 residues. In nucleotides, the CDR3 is TGCGCCAGCAGCCCAAATGGCGGAACAGGGGGACCGGGGTTTAACACCGGGGAGCTGTTTTTT. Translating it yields CASSPNGGTGGPGFNTGELFF.

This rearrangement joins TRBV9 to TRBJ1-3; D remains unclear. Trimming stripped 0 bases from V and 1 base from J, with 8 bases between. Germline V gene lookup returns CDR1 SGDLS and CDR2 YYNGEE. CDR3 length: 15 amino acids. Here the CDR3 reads CASSVASGSGNTIYF. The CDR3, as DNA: TGTGCCAGCAGCGTAGCTTCGGGTTCTGGAAACACCATATATTTT.

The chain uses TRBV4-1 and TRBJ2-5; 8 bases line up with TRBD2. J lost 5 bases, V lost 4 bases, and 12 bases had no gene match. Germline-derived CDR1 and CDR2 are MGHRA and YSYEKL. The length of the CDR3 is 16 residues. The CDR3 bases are TGCGCCAGCAGCCCATCCGGTGGGCGGGGGGATGAGACCCAGTACTTC. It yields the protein CASSPSGGRGDETQYF.

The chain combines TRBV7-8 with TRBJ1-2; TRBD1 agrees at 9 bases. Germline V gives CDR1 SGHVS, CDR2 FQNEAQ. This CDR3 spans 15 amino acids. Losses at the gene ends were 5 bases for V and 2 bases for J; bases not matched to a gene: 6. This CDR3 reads CASSRTGTGNYGYTF. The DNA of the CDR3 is TGTGCCAGCAGCAGAACCGGGACAGGGAACTATGGCTACACCTTC.

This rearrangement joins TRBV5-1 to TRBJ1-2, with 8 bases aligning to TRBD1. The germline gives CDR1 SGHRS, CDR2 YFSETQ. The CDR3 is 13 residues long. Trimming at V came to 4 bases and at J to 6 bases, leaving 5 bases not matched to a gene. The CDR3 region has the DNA TGCGCCAGCAGCGAAGGACAGGGAGATGGCTACACCTTC. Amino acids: CASSEGQGDGYTF.

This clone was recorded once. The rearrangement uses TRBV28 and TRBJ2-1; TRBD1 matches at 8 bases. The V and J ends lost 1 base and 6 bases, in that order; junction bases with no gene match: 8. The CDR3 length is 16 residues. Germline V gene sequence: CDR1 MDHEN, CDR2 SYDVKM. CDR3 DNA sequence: TGTGCCAGCAGTTTATATGGACAGGGAGCTTTCAATGAGCAGTTCTTC. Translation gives CASSLYGQGAFNEQFF. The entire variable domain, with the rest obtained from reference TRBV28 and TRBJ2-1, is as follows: DVKVTQSSRYLVKRTGEKVFLECVQDMDHENMFWYRQDPGLGLRLIYFSYDVKMKEKGDIPEGYSVSREKKERFSLILESASTNQTSMYLCASSLYGQGAFNEQFFGPGTRLTVL.

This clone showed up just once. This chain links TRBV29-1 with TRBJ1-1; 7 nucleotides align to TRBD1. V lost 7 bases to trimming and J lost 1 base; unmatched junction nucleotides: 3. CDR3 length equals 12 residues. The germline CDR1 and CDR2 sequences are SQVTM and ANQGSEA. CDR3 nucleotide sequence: TGCAGCGGTCGGACAGGGAACACTGAAGCTTTCTTT. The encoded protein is CSGRTGNTEAFF.

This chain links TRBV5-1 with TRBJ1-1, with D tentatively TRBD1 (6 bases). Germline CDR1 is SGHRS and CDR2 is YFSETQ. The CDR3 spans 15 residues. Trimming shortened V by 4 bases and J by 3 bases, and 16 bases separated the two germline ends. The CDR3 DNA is TGCGCCAGCAGCCCAAACCCGGACAGAGACACTGAAGCTTTCTTT. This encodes CASSPNPDRDTEAFF.

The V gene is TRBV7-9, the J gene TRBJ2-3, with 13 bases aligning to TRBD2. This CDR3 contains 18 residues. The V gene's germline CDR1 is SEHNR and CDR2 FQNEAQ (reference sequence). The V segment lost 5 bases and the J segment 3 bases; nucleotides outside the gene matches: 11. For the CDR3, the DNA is TGTGCCAGCAGCCGAAAAAAAACGACTAGCGGGGGGACAGATACGCAGTATTTT. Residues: CASSRKKTTSGGTDTQYF. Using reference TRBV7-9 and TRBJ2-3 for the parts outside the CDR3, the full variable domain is DTGVSQNPRHKITKRGQNVTFRCDPISEHNRLYWYRQTLGQGPEFLTYFQNEAQLEKSRLLSDRFSAERPKGSFSTLEIQRTEQGDSAMYLCASSRKKTTSGGTDTQYFGPGTRLTVL.

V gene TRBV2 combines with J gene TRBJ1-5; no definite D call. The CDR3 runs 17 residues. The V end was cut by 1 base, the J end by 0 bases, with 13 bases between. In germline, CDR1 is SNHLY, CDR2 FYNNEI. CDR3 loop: CASSEGVQDYSNQPQHF. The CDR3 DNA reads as TGTGCCAGCAGTGAAGGGGTCCAGGACTATAGCAATCAGCCCCAGCATTTT.

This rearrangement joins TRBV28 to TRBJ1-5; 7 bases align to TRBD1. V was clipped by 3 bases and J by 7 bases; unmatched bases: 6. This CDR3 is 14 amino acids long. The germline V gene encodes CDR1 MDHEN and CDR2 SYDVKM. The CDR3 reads CASSLTGPGQPQHF. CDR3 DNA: TGTGCCAGCAGTTTGACAGGGCCCGGCCAGCCCCAGCATTTT.

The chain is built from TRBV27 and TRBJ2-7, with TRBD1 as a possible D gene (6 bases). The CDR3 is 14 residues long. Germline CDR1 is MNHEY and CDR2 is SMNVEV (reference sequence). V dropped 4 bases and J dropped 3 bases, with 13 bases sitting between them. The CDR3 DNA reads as TGTGCCAGCAGTTCAATTAAACAGGGCTACGAGCAGTACTTC. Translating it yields CASSSIKQGYEQYF.

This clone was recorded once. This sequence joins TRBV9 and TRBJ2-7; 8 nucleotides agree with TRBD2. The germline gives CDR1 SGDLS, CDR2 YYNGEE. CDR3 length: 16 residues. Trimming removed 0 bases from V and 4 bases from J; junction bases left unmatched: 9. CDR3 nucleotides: TGTGCCAGCAGCGTAGGATCGGGGGGGAGTAAGTACGAGCAGTACTTC. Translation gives CASSVGSGGSKYEQYF.

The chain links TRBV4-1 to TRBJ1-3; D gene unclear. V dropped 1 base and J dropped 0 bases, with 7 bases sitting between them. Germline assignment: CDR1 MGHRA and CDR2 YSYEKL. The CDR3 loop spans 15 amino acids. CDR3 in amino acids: CASSQVGSSGNTIYF. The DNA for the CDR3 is TGCGCCAGCAGCCAAGTAGGGAGCTCTGGAAACACCATATATTTT.

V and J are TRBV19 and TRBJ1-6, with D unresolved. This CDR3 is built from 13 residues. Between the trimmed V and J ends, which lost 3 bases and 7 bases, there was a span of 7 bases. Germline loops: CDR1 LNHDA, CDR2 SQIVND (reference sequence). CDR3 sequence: CASSILTNSPLHF. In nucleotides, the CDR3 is TGTGCCAGTAGTATTTTGACAAATTCACCCCTCCACTTT.

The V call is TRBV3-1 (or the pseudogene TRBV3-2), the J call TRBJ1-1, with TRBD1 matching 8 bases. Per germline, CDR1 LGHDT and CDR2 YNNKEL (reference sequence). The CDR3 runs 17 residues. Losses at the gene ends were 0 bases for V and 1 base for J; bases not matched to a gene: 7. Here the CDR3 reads CASSQESGGTGNTEAFF. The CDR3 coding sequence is TGTGCCAGCAGCCAAGAAAGCGGTGGGACAGGGAACACTGAAGCTTTCTTT.

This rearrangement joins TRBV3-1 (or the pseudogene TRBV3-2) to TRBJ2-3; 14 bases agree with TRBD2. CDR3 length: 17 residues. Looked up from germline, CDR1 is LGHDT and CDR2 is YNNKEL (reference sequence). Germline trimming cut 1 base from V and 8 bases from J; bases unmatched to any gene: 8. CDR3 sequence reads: CASSQVPGLAGEGTQYF. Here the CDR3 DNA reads TGTGCCAGCAGCCAAGTTCCGGGACTAGCGGGAGAAGGTACGCAGTATTTT.

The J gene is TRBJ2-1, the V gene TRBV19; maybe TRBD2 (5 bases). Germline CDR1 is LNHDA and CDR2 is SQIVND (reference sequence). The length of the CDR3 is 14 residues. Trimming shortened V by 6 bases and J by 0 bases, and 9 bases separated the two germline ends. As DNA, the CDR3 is TGTGCCAGTAGGTCCAGCGGCTCCTACAATGAGCAGTTCTTC. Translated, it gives CASRSSGSYNEQFF.

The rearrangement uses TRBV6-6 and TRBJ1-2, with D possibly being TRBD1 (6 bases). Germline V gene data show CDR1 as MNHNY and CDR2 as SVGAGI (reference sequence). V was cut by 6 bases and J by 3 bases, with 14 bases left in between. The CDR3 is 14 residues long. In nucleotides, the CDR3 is TGTGCCAGCAGCGGCGGGGGGCGATACTATGGCTACACCTTC. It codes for CASSGGGRYYGYTF.

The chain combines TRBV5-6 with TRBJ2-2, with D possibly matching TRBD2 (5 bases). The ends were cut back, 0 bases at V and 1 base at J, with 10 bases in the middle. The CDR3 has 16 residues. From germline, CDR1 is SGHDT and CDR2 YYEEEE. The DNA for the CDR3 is TGTGCCAGCAGCTTGGGAATCCGGGGGAACACCGGGGAGCTGTTTTTT. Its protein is CASSLGIRGNTGELFF. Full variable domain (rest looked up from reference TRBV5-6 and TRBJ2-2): DAGVTQSPTHLIKTRGQQVTLRCSPKSGHDTVSWYQQALGQGPQFIFQYYEEEERQRGNFPDRFSGHQFPNYSSELNVNALLLGDSALYLCASSLGIRGNTGELFFGEGSRLTVL.